This TCR beta chain was sequenced during a study of shared clonotypes between healthy human individuals (TCRdb year 2020). Broadly, across the study: Three men and two women, aged 18 to 49 years, made up the cohort. For each donor, CD4 naive and CD4 memory were each run on three plates, CD8 naive on two plates, and CD8 memory on one plate. To estimate repertoire size and how much clonotypes are shared between individuals, the study performed deep sequencing of blood TCR repertoires from five healthy adults. To increase sequencing depth and limit assay-specific biases, different laboratories used diverse techniques to prepare libraries and sequence TCR repertoires. Per donor, leukapheresis produced somewhere between about 0.8 and 9 billion PBMCs. Here is what the overall study found, with its caveats: Sampling was limited to blood, and TCR repertoires in tissue likely differ from TCR repertoires in blood. Rarefaction of sorted-subset datasets indicated incomplete sequencing despite the large sequencing depth. About 5% of naive CD4, 3.5% of naive CD8, about 2.5% of memory CD4, and 0.4% of memory CD8 clonotypes were shared across several donors. Higher generation probabilities were observed for clonotypes shared by all four sorted-subset donors than for non-shared clonotypes. Because the study included a small number of donors, the genetic and exposure-history diversity represented was limited. Naive subsets generally had larger estimated clonotype richness than memory subsets did. Pairwise subsampling led to the expectation that sequencing depth would affect the degree of clonotype sharing among donors.

TCR CDR3 regions were amplified from genomic DNA by multiplex PCR using the deep immunoSEQ assay. For each cell subset, the extracted genomic DNA was distributed evenly across all wells of several immunoSEQ 96-well plates, and each plate served as one replicate. For sorted subsets, 150 to 200 ng genomic DNA, equal to approximately 30,000 T cell genomes, was loaded into each replicate PCR. Purified libraries were quantified with a Qubit 3.0 fluorometer, sized on a Bioanalyzer 2100, and re-quantified with the KAPA Library Quantification kit. Each immunoSEQ 96-well plate was sequenced on its own single-read 150-cycle Illumina NextSeq 550 flow cell. Per the source publication's procedure: Because only junctional sequences without quality scores were contained in the immunoSEQ output, filtering matching that applied to full-length reads could not be performed. Sequences were annotated with PyIR, a Python wrapper for IgBLAST v1.9, using IMGT germline references to assign V/J genes and CDR3. Reads were removed for weak V/J assignments (E-value above 1e-6), missing CDR3, stop codons, out-of-frame junctions, or ambiguous translated residues. V3J clonotypes were defined as sequences sharing the same inferred V gene, J gene, and CDR3 amino acid sequence. Percentage overlap between repertoires was calculated by dividing the number of shared unique clonotypes by the size of the smaller repertoire. RTK rarefaction, the Chao1 estimator, and Recon v2.1 estimates of unobserved clonotypes were used to assess repertoire richness. Generation probabilities for all TCRbeta clonotypes obtained by the gDNA method from a handful of donors were computed using OLGA. TCRdb took over this immuneACCESS table, retaining in-frame rearrangements with V and J assigned. Such tables are incomplete; in checked studies, under half of the missing clones stem from an unresolved V gene, and the remainder is unexplained. V and J calls and clone size follow that table, whereas D and trimming were derived from the DNA. The sample yields under 300,000 clones; over 60% were counted once. The ten largest clonotypes hold over 8.5% of the sample.

This clone was detected a few times. Its antigen is unknown. No base-level quality is on record; no much larger clone is a single base apart. Reading from cysteine to phenylalanine, the CDR3 counts 13 amino acids. Just CDR3 DNA is preserved here, 39 bases in frame from base 1. The germline V gene supplies CDR1 SNHLY and CDR2 FYNNEI. V trim: 7 bases; J trim: 8 bases; unmatched bases: 5. The donors were healthy, HIV-negative adults who had no recently reported acute infections or vaccinations. Only Caucasian adults living in Nashville, Tennessee, USA were represented among the donors. CD4+ T cells were enriched by magnetic negative selection, after which naive cells were positively selected on CD45RA and the negative fraction was taken as the memory subset. After blood collection by leukapheresis, PBMCs were isolated using Ficoll-Histopaque density gradient centrifugation and then cryopreserved in the vapor phase of liquid nitrogen. Analytical flow cytometry was used to check the purity and quantity of every magnetically sorted T cell population. From each sorted fraction, genomic DNA was isolated and quantified by UV absorbance on a Nanodrop 2000c.

The chain joins TRBV2 to TRBJ2-1; TRBD2 agrees with 10 junctional bases. Sequencing was done on a sample of memory CD4+ T cells sorted from blood. Taken with the paper, the label for cell subset or site translates to: CD45RA-negative fraction. The sequence derives from a man aged 25 to 40 in good health. The CDR3 corresponds to CASNQRGGDEQFF. The sequenced DNA: TGTGCCAGCAACCAGCGGGGGGGCGATGAGCAGTTCTTC.